This TCR beta chain is from a study of blood T cells in healthy people across ages. A second PCR of roughly 7 to 11 cycles used a sample-barcoded 5' primer and a J-beta primer mix. TCRdb processed the 5' RACE reads anew with MiXCR; each CDR3 protein has one entry. The top ten clones hold under 4.5% of a sample with nearly 800,000 distinct CDR3 sequences, 20% to 30% of them seen once. V was cut by 2 bases and J by 0 bases, with 6 bases left in between. The CDR3 has 14 amino acids. The sample holds a few counts of this clonotype. A further study also used this sample, focusing on T cells of mothers and their children.

The sample was blood. This clonotype originated in a boy younger than 18 in good health. The chain joins TRBV12-3 or TRBV12-4 to TRBJ2-3; no clear D gene. The CDR3 loop is CASSLPSSTDTQYF. The CDR3 region has the DNA TGTGCCAGCAGTTTACCCAGTAGCACAGATACGCAGTATTTT.